The source of this T cell receptor (beta chain) is a study of shared clonotypes between healthy human individuals. Produced via immunoSEQ multiplex PCR; TCRdb's table is partial and in-frame only. The table lists 330,000 or so clones, 74% of them singletons, with approximately 10% in the top ten. The study, taken as a whole, reports: Non-shared clonotypes displayed generation probabilities falling below those of clonotypes present in all four donors. Memory subsets generally showed lower estimated richness than naive subsets.

A split of CD4+ cells into CD45RA+ naive and CD45RA-negative memory subsets was performed. About this clone itself: Its antigen remains unknown.

Trimming at V came to 6 bases and at J to 8 bases, leaving 8 bases not matched to a gene. Germline V gives CDR1 MNHNY, CDR2 SVGAGI (reference sequence). CDR3 size: 15 residues. Input material: memory CD4+ T cells sorted from blood. Subset noted: CD45RA-negative fraction. The clonotype was recovered from a man aged 25-40 years in good health. V gene TRBV6-6 combines with J gene TRBJ2-1; 12 bases are a match to TRBD2. In nucleotides, the CDR3 is TGTGCCAGCAGGGGCGCTAGCGGGAGGGGCGATGAGCAGTTCTTC. Amino acid sequence: CASRGASGRGDEQFF.